This record covers a single T cell receptor beta chain. Clones were read by immunoSEQ multiplex PCR, and TCRdb kept only the in-frame ones, dropping some. The sample consists of roughly 88,000 clones, around four fifths of them appearing once. These data come from a study of control samples from healthy donors and cancer patients. V dropped 5 bases and J dropped 6 bases, with 10 bases sitting between them. The length of the CDR3 is 13 residues. Germline V gives CDR1 SNHLY, CDR2 FYNNEI. The receptor was isolated from a man aged 30 to 39 in good health. Sequenced material: blood. V is TRBV2 and J is TRBJ2-2, with D possibly TRBD1 on 6 matching bases. The CDR3 coding sequence is TGTGCCAGCAGTTGGACAGTCGCCGGGGAGCTGTTTTTT. Encoded protein: CASSWTVAGELFF.